The entry that follows covers one TCR beta chain sequence. Method: immunoSEQ multiplex PCR; TCRdb's copy keeps in-frame clones and lacks some. This sample has about 85,000 clones; around 88% occur once, and the top ten carry 5% to 6.5%. These data belong to a study of blood T cell repertoires in COVID-19. About the research overall: Samples representing acute and convalescent COVID-19 were sourced from the United States, Italy and Spain. Sources were T cells, B-cell-depleted T cells, or PBMCs; the material itself was cDNA or gDNA.

Germline values: CDR1 MNHEY, CDR2 SVGAGI. Trimming cost V 0 bases and J 3 bases, with 11 bases left between them. The CDR3 sequence is 15 residues long. This sequence joins TRBV6-5 and TRBJ1-2, with a possible D match to TRBD1 (6 bases). This receptor was identified in a man between 60 and 75 years old with acute or convalescent COVID-19. The sample consisted of peripheral blood. CDR3 region: CASSYSQGRYYGYTF. For the CDR3, the DNA is TGTGCCAGCAGTTACTCACAGGGACGGTACTATGGCTACACCTTC.